This TCR beta chain is from a study of shared clonotypes between healthy human individuals. Findings and limits, study-wide: It was observed that 5% to 6% of naive CD4 clonotypes were shared across a handful of donors.

Each replicate PCR on the sorted subsets used 200 to 250 ng DNA (about 30,000 T cell genomes). TCRdb's table, derived via immunoSEQ multiplex PCR, lists solely in-frame clones and lacks some. The profile shows about 660,000 clones, 74% of them singletons. Between the trimmed V and J ends, which lost 4 bases and 0 bases, there was a span of 10 bases. The CDR3 runs to 15 residues. Germline V gene sequence: CDR1 SGHNT, CDR2 YYREEE (reference sequence). As to this clone: Its antigen is not identified.

V usage is TRBV5-4 and J usage is TRBJ1-4; no firm D call. The source of this sequence is a woman under 40 in good health. The sequenced sample was memory CD4+ T cells sorted from blood. Sample subset: CD45RA-negative fraction. CDR3 protein: CASSDDGATNEKLFF. CDR3 bases: TGTGCCAGCAGCGATGACGGGGCAACTAATGAAAAACTGTTTTTT.